This entry features one T cell receptor beta chain sequence. TCRdb's table, derived via immunoSEQ multiplex PCR, lists solely in-frame clones and lacks some. The repertoire has about 150,000 clones, around 85% of them found once; the top ten carry 2.5% to 4%. The data are from a study of blood T cell repertoires in COVID-19. The J segment lost 1 base and the V segment lost 4 bases, leaving 9 bases of the junction unmatched. The CDR3 is made up of 17 amino acids. The germline gives CDR1 MNHNS, CDR2 SASEGT. The sequence was collected from a man in his sixties or seventies with acute or convalescent COVID-19. The chain recombines TRBV6-1 with TRBJ2-3, with TRBD2 matching 9 bases. The sample consisted of peripheral blood. CDR3 region: CASSAIAGEPGTDTQYF. In DNA form, the CDR3 reads TGTGCCAGCAGTGCGATAGCGGGAGAACCCGGCACAGATACGCAGTATTTT.